This TCR beta chain was captured in a study of regulatory T cells in long-lasting Graves disease. Time point: persistent/refractory GD, antithyroid drugs over 5 years with positive TRAb. Extracted PBMC RNA gave rise to the TCR library. This CDR3 is 12 amino acids long. V lost 4 bases and J lost 6, with 11 bases in between. Germline loops: CDR1 SGHNT, CDR2 YYREEE (reference sequence). The authors built TCR beta libraries using iRepertoire HTBI primers and Arm-PCR of CDR3 regions. One entry per CDR3 protein results from TCRdb running MiXCR on the multiplex PCR reads. Of under 450,000 distinct CDR3 sequences in the sample, roughly 24% were seen once. Notes on the study in general: Peripheral blood was the sole material, not thyroid tissue.

In regard to this clonotype: Its specificity is not known.

The sequence came from a woman in her 40s with Graves disease. The chain links TRBV5-4 to TRBJ2-7; D ambiguous. Sequenced material: peripheral blood mononuclear cells (PBMCs), taken when the disease was refractory, from a patient treated with antithyroid drugs. CDR3 sequence: CASSVGALEQYF. CDR3 bases: TGTGCCAGCAGCGTCGGAGCGCTCGAGCAGTACTTC.